This entry is about one T cell receptor beta chain. Its antigen is unidentified. Described time point: blood from clinic visit 5 months post-surgery; TSC patient then seizure free. The data were obtained in a study of brain T cells in children with intractable seizures. Study-level results: Clones missing pre-surgery may reflect undersampling of that blood sample. Viral specificity was inferred only from CDR3 similarity; HCMV serostatus was unknown.

The V end lost 3 bases, the J end lost 4 bases, and 9 bases lay between the germline ends. The germline V gene has CDR1 MNHNS and CDR2 SASEGT. The length of the CDR3 is 13 residues. Only in-frame clones appear in the TCRdb table, and some are missing; sequencing was by immunoSEQ multiplex PCR. Among about 340,000 clones listed, 93% were seen once. This sequence originates from a boy younger than two with tuberous sclerosis and intractable seizures. V and J are TRBV6-1 and TRBJ1-2; D may be TRBD1 (5 bases). The source was peripheral blood, collected 4 to 5 months after surgery. CDR3 residues: CASSDGGAYGYTF. CDR3 sequence (DNA): TGTGCCAGCAGTGATGGCGGGGCCTATGGCTACACCTTC.